Described below is a single T cell receptor (beta chain) sequence and its context. This clone was found once. No cognate antigen has been identified for it. Per-nucleotide qualities are absent, and no much larger clonotype sits a single base away. This sample was included in a study of PD-1 blockade in mismatch repair-deficient tumors (dated by TCRdb to about 2017). Study-wide context: Between late 2013 and 2016, the trial enrolled roughly 86 consecutive patients with 11 to 12 types of mismatch repair-deficient cancer, all of whom had received prior treatment and were progressing. Deep sequencing of TCR CDR3 regions was used to track tumor-associated T cell clones in peripheral blood of patients responding to PD-1 blockade. What the authors observed across the whole study: Rapid expansion after pembrolizumab followed by contraction, generally before radiologic responses, was shown by tumor-resident clones, which were often undetectable in blood before treatment.

From cysteine to phenylalanine, the CDR3 is 14 amino acids long. Left in the record is the CDR3 DNA by itself, 42 bases read in frame from the first base. Here V drops 6 bases and J drops 5 bases, and the junction holds 5 bases not matched to any gene. CDR1 and CDR2, looked up from the germline V gene, are KGHSH and LQKENI. Mismatch repair deficiency in every enrolled patient was established by polymerase chain reaction or immunohistochemistry. Three patients who responded to pembrolizumab therapy underwent TCR sequencing. The phase II trial prospectively evaluated PD-1 blockade with pembrolizumab in advanced mismatch repair-deficient cancers, independent of tissue of origin. Serial peripheral blood T cell samples were collected before and at multiple times after starting PD-1 blockade. Blood sampling time points were reported as weeks after the first dose of pembrolizumab. Libraries were made using the immunoSEQ multiplex PCR assay. This is the immuneACCESS table as TCRdb keeps it, with only in-frame sequences that have V and J called. A part of the clones is gone; compared with another copy, unresolved V genes explain less than half, and the rest is unexplained. This sample lists under 50,000 clones; 75% to 85% were detected once. Jointly, the top ten make up over 20% of the sample.

Sequenced here: peripheral blood, sampled 4 weeks after starting pembrolizumab. The receptor was derived from an adult with mismatch repair-deficient cancer. The chain uses TRBV18 and TRBJ2-7; 12 junctional bases match TRBD1. The CDR3 corresponds to CASSKGQGANEQYF. The nucleotide sequence reads as follows: TGTGCCAGCTCCAAGGGACAGGGGGCGAACGAGCAGTACTTC. The CDR3, completed at both ends by the reference TRBV18 and TRBJ2-7 genes, gives the full variable domain NAGVMQNPRHLVRRRGQEARLRCSPMKGHSHVYWYRQLPEEGLKFMVYLQKENIIDESGMPKERFSAEFPKEGPSILRIQQVVRGDSAAYFCASSKGQGANEQYFGPGTRLTVT.